This T cell receptor (beta chain) appears in the sequencing data of a study of OX40 agonist ivuxolimab in advanced cancers. Looking at the study overall: Patients' therapy was ivuxolimab, an antibody that acts as an agonist of OX40 (CD134).

Assay used: immunoSEQ multiplex PCR; TCRdb lists only in-frame clones, some missing. The sample includes about 72,000 clones, more than 80% of them seen just once. Deletions cut 4 bases from V and 8 bases from J, with 17 bases between. CDR1 and CDR2 (germline): MNHNS, SASEGT. The CDR3 is 14 residues long. The chain combines TRBV6-1 with TRBJ1-2; possibly TRBD1 for D (6 bases). The receptor was isolated from an adult with an advanced solid tumor such as melanoma, head and neck, liver or kidney cancer. The source material was CD4+ or CD8+ T cells sorted from blood, sampled in a trial of the OX40 agonist ivuxolimab. In DNA form, the CDR3 reads TGTGCCAGCAGTGGAAGGACAGCGCCCGGGGGCTACACCTTC. Its protein is CASSGRTAPGGYTF.